This T cell receptor beta chain was sequenced in a study of cytomegalovirus exposure and HLA in healthy donors. Broader study findings: The productive fraction for most TCR beta V segments was about 90% or about 30% in an earlier analysis.

Germline V CDR1 and CDR2: SGHTA, FQGTGA. V lost 2 bases and J lost 1, with 17 bases in between. There are 17 residues in the CDR3. Vbeta (60) and Jbeta (13) primers were used in the PCR. The data were produced by immunoSEQ multiplex PCR, yet TCRdb's version contains in-frame clones alone and is incomplete. This sample has around 120,000 clones, with about three quarters found just once. As concerns this clone: As yet, its antigen is unknown.

This receptor was taken from a man aged 55-75 years in good health and CMV-seropositive. Input material: PBMCs. The rearrangement uses TRBV7-3 and TRBJ1-2, with a weak D call TRBD1 (6 bases). The CDR3: CASSLGFAGGDNYGYTF. The DNA of the CDR3 is TGTGCCAGCAGCTTAGGGTTCGCGGGGGGCGATAACTATGGCTACACCTTC.